This T cell receptor beta chain was obtained from a study of T cell responses to AZD1222 COVID-19 vaccine. Here immunoSEQ multiplex PCR was the method, and the copy in TCRdb shows in-frame clones only, minus some. The table records roughly 190,000 clones, just over 90% of them present only once. This CDR3 spans 14 amino acids. V was clipped by 1 base and J by 0 bases, with 6 bases between them. Germline V gene sequence: CDR1 SGHAT, CDR2 FQNNGV. The sequences come from peripheral blood, collected 28 days after the second AZD1222 dose. V usage is TRBV11-2 and J usage is TRBJ1-1; no clear D gene. The TCR was taken from an adult who received the AZD1222 COVID-19 vaccine. In DNA form, the CDR3 reads TGTGCCAGCAGCTTAGCCAGCCTGAACACTGAAGCTTTCTTT. It codes for CASSLASLNTEAFF.